These T cell receptor beta chains were read from a single sample in a study of OX40 agonist ivuxolimab in advanced cancers. Here immunoSEQ multiplex PCR was the method, and the copy in TCRdb shows in-frame clones only, minus some. The table has some 80,000 clones, about 87% seen once. The sample in question was CD4+ or CD8+ T cells sorted from blood, obtained in a trial of the OX40 agonist ivuxolimab. The receptors shown here come from an adult with an advanced solid tumor such as melanoma, head and neck, liver or kidney cancer. CDR3s include the opening cysteine and the closing phenylalanine or tryptophan. Fields, in order: CDR3 DNA, CDR3 protein, clone size, D gene, J gene, V gene. D genes are given only for firm matches. A clone size is listed for some rows: how often the clone was seen (once, few, many), or a class if it is expanded.

CDR3nt: TGTGCCAGCAGCTTCAATTTCCCGGATACGCAGTATTTT; CDR3aa: CASSFNFPDTQYF; abundance: -; d_gene: -; j_gene: TRBJ2-3; v_gene: TRBV11-2
CDR3nt: TGTGCCAGCAGCCCACGGACAGGGAACTGGGGGTCACCCCTCCACTTT; CDR3aa: CASSPRTGNWGSPLHF; abundance: -; d_gene: TRBD1; j_gene: TRBJ1-6; v_gene: TRBV7-2
CDR3nt: TGCGCCAGCAGCCCGGGGACAGGGGGCATTGAAAAACTGTTTTTT; CDR3aa: CASSPGTGGIEKLFF; abundance: -; d_gene: TRBD1; j_gene: TRBJ1-4; v_gene: TRBV5-1
CDR3nt: TGTGCCTGGGACAGGAAGGGGACAGCGTTTCTTGGCTACACCTTC; CDR3aa: CAWDRKGTAFLGYTF; abundance: -; d_gene: TRBD1; j_gene: TRBJ1-2; v_gene: TRBV30
CDR3nt: TGTGCCAGCAGCCTTGGAAACAGGGATTCACCCCTCCACTTT; CDR3aa: CASSLGNRDSPLHF; abundance: -; d_gene: -; j_gene: TRBJ1-6; v_gene: TRBV5-8
CDR3nt: TGTGCCAGCAGTCCAGGGGGCGGTGGGGCCAACGTCCTGACTTTC; CDR3aa: CASSPGGGGANVLTF; abundance: -; d_gene: TRBD1; j_gene: TRBJ2-6; v_gene: TRBV6-1
CDR3nt: TGTGCCAGCAGTCGCCATTCGAACACTGAAGCTTTCTTT; CDR3aa: CASSRHSNTEAFF; abundance: few; d_gene: -; j_gene: TRBJ1-1; v_gene: TRBV2
CDR3nt: TGTGCCAGCAGCAGAGGGGGGGGACTCCTTAATGAGCAGTTCTTC; CDR3aa: CASSRGGGLLNEQFF; abundance: -; d_gene: -; j_gene: TRBJ2-1; v_gene: TRBV7-2
CDR3nt: TGCGCCAGCAGCTTGGGGGGACGAAGCGAGCAGTACTTC; CDR3aa: CASSLGGRSEQYF; abundance: once; d_gene: -; j_gene: TRBJ2-7; v_gene: TRBV5-1
CDR3nt: TGTGCCTGGAGTGTGGGGGGAGTGGCTGGAAACACCATATATTTT; CDR3aa: CAWSVGGVAGNTIYF; abundance: -; d_gene: -; j_gene: TRBJ1-3; v_gene: TRBV30
CDR3nt: TGCGCCAGCAGTTGGACTAGCGGGGTCAGGGACAATGAGCAGTTCTTC; CDR3aa: CASSWTSGVRDNEQFF; abundance: medium-sized; d_gene: TRBD2; j_gene: TRBJ2-1; v_gene: TRBV5-1
CDR3nt: TGTGCCAGTAGTATCTACACCGGGACAGGCGAGCAGTACTTC; CDR3aa: CASSIYTGTGEQYF; abundance: -; d_gene: TRBD1; j_gene: TRBJ2-7; v_gene: TRBV19
CDR3nt: TGTGCCAGCTCAGCTACTCCGGGACAGGCTTGGGGCGAGCAGTACTTC; CDR3aa: CASSATPGQAWGEQYF; abundance: -; d_gene: TRBD1; j_gene: TRBJ2-7; v_gene: TRBV18
CDR3nt: TGTGCCTGGAGTAACGGCGGGCTTACCACAGATACGCAGTATTTT; CDR3aa: CAWSNGGLTTDTQYF; abundance: -; d_gene: -; j_gene: TRBJ2-3; v_gene: TRBV30
CDR3nt: TGCGCCAGCCTAAGGGCCACCCCCACCGGGGAGCTGTTTTTT; CDR3aa: CASLRATPTGELFF; abundance: -; d_gene: -; j_gene: TRBJ2-2; v_gene: TRBV10-2
CDR3nt: TGTGCCAGCAGTGCAGACAGGAACTATGGCTACACCTTC; CDR3aa: CASSADRNYGYTF; abundance: -; d_gene: -; j_gene: TRBJ1-2; v_gene: TRBV6-5
CDR3nt: TGTGCCAGTAGCCCCGTCGCAGGGTTGGCGAACACTGAAGCTTTCTTT; CDR3aa: CASSPVAGLANTEAFF; abundance: -; d_gene: -; j_gene: TRBJ1-1; v_gene: TRBV19
CDR3nt: TGTGCCAGCGGAGGTGGCCGAGTGGGGCCCCAGCATTTT; CDR3aa: CASGGGRVGPQHF; abundance: few; d_gene: -; j_gene: TRBJ1-5; v_gene: TRBV6-5
CDR3nt: TGCGCCAGCAAAAACAGCGTTGGGGGCACTGAAGCTTTCTTT; CDR3aa: CASKNSVGGTEAFF; abundance: -; d_gene: -; j_gene: TRBJ1-1; v_gene: TRBV5-1
CDR3nt: TGTGCCAGCAGTACCCCGCAGGGATTCAGTGAGCAGTTCTTC; CDR3aa: CASSTPQGFSEQFF; abundance: -; d_gene: -; j_gene: TRBJ2-1; v_gene: TRBV27
CDR3nt: TGTGCCAGCTCACCAAACGGCCCAATCGAGCAGTACTTC; CDR3aa: CASSPNGPIEQYF; abundance: once; d_gene: -; j_gene: TRBJ2-7; v_gene: TRBV18
CDR3nt: TGTGCCAGCAGTTACACTACAGGGGCAACCTACGAGCAGTACTTC; CDR3aa: CASSYTTGATYEQYF; abundance: -; d_gene: TRBD1; j_gene: TRBJ2-7; v_gene: TRBV6-5
CDR3nt: TGTGCCTGGAGTACACTAGCGGGAGGTGAGACCCAGTACTTC; CDR3aa: CAWSTLAGGETQYF; abundance: -; d_gene: TRBD2; j_gene: TRBJ2-5; v_gene: TRBV30
CDR3nt: TGTGCCAGCAGTGTGCTGGGGGAGAACACTGAAGCTTTCTTT; CDR3aa: CASSVLGENTEAFF; abundance: -; d_gene: -; j_gene: TRBJ1-1; v_gene: TRBV25-1
CDR3nt: TGTGCCAGCAGCATTCTGGGACGTGGCTACACCTTC; CDR3aa: CASSILGRGYTF; abundance: -; d_gene: -; j_gene: TRBJ1-2; v_gene: TRBV28
CDR3nt: TGTGCCAGCAGCCAGCCGGGACAGGGATTCCACGAGCAGTACTTC; CDR3aa: CASSQPGQGFHEQYF; abundance: -; d_gene: TRBD1; j_gene: TRBJ2-7; v_gene: TRBV28
CDR3nt: TGTGCCAGCAGGAGGGCCCTTAATGAAAAACTGTTTTTT; CDR3aa: CASRRALNEKLFF; abundance: -; d_gene: -; j_gene: TRBJ1-4; v_gene: TRBV6-6
CDR3nt: TGTGCCAGCAGTCTAGGACTTGCGGGTTCAGATACGCAGTATTTT; CDR3aa: CASSLGLAGSDTQYF; abundance: -; d_gene: -; j_gene: TRBJ2-3; v_gene: TRBV6-5
CDR3nt: TGTGCCAGCAGTTACTTCCCGGGCCCCTTGAGCTTC; CDR3aa: CASSYFPGPLSF; abundance: -; d_gene: -; j_gene: TRBJ2-7; v_gene: TRBV6-5
CDR3nt: TGTGCCAGCAATCAGGGACCGGGCGAGCAGTACTTC; CDR3aa: CASNQGPGEQYF; abundance: once; d_gene: -; j_gene: TRBJ2-7; v_gene: TRBV7-2
CDR3nt: TGTGCCTGGAGTCCCGGGACAGCAGGAGAGACCCAGTACTTC; CDR3aa: CAWSPGTAGETQYF; abundance: -; d_gene: TRBD1; j_gene: TRBJ2-5; v_gene: TRBV30
CDR3nt: TGTGCCAGCAGTAGTTATGGACAGGGACATGGCTACACCTTC; CDR3aa: CASSSYGQGHGYTF; abundance: -; d_gene: TRBD1; j_gene: TRBJ1-2; v_gene: TRBV6-1
CDR3nt: TGTGCCAGCACCTTCCCCGGGGAGCTGTTTTTT; CDR3aa: CASTFPGELFF; abundance: -; d_gene: -; j_gene: TRBJ2-2; v_gene: TRBV6-6
CDR3nt: TGTGCCAGCAGTTTAGGTTCACAGGGGTCTTATGGCTACACCTTC; CDR3aa: CASSLGSQGSYGYTF; abundance: -; d_gene: TRBD1; j_gene: TRBJ1-2; v_gene: TRBV6-5
CDR3nt: TGTGCCAGCAGCTTTGAGGCCTACGAGCAGTACTTC; CDR3aa: CASSFEAYEQYF; abundance: -; d_gene: -; j_gene: TRBJ2-7; v_gene: TRBV7-9
CDR3nt: TGTGCCAGCAGCCCCCTTATGGGAGGCTACACCTTC; CDR3aa: CASSPLMGGYTF; abundance: -; d_gene: -; j_gene: TRBJ1-2; v_gene: TRBV7-9
CDR3nt: TGTGCCAGCAGCTTAGGAGGGGCTAGGTTCTACGAGCAGTACTTC; CDR3aa: CASSLGGARFYEQYF; abundance: -; d_gene: -; j_gene: TRBJ2-7; v_gene: TRBV7-2
CDR3nt: TGTGCTAGTGGTTTGACTGGACAGGGGGCGCGCCCTACCAATGGCTACACCTTC; CDR3aa: CASGLTGQGARPTNGYTF; abundance: -; d_gene: TRBD1; j_gene: TRBJ1-2; v_gene: TRBV12-5
CDR3nt: TGTGCCAGCAGTGAAGGAGGAAGCTATGGCTACACCTTC; CDR3aa: CASSEGGSYGYTF; abundance: -; d_gene: -; j_gene: TRBJ1-2; v_gene: TRBV6-5
CDR3nt: TGCAGCGCCGTCCGGCAGCCTAACACTGAAGCTTTCTTT; CDR3aa: CSAVRQPNTEAFF; abundance: -; d_gene: -; j_gene: TRBJ1-1; v_gene: TRBV29-1
CDR3nt: TGTGCCAGCAGGGGGCGATGGGGCTACACCTTC; CDR3aa: CASRGRWGYTF; abundance: few; d_gene: -; j_gene: TRBJ1-2; v_gene: TRBV7-9
CDR3nt: TGTGCCATCAGTGAGAATGACAGCCCGGCACATGGCTACACCTTC; CDR3aa: CAISENDSPAHGYTF; abundance: -; d_gene: -; j_gene: TRBJ1-2; v_gene: TRBV10-3
CDR3nt: TGTGCCAGCAGTGAATATGGGGGCCGGGCGAACACTGAAGCTTTCTTT; CDR3aa: CASSEYGGRANTEAFF; abundance: -; d_gene: -; j_gene: TRBJ1-1; v_gene: TRBV6-1
CDR3nt: TGTGCCAGCGGATTCTGGACAGAAACAGATACGCAGTATTTT; CDR3aa: CASGFWTETDTQYF; abundance: few; d_gene: -; j_gene: TRBJ2-3; v_gene: TRBV2
CDR3nt: TGCGCCAGCAGCTTGGTAGGGGGCGTTGGTAACTATGGCTACACCTTC; CDR3aa: CASSLVGGVGNYGYTF; abundance: -; d_gene: TRBD1; j_gene: TRBJ1-2; v_gene: TRBV5-1
CDR3nt: TGTGCCAGCAGGGACCATAGCGGGAGCGGATACGAGCAGTACTTC; CDR3aa: CASRDHSGSGYEQYF; abundance: -; d_gene: TRBD2; j_gene: TRBJ2-7; v_gene: TRBV6-1